Detailed here is one T cell receptor beta chain. The antigen is unknown. CD45RO-negative CD8 cells positively selected for CCR7 made up the naive population, which excluded terminally differentiated effector memory CD45RA+ cells. The healthy adult donors were HIV-negative and reported no recent acute infections or vaccinations. Assay: immunoSEQ multiplex PCR; the TCRdb copy retains only in-frame clones and omits some. The repertoire has roughly 2.1 million clones, roughly 91% of them found once; the top ten carry roughly 1.7%. The entry originates in a study of shared clonotypes between healthy human individuals. Study information: CD4 naive and CD4 memory each took three plates per donor, while CD8 naive took two and CD8 memory one.

This CDR3 is 14 amino acids long. Germline CDR1 LNHDA, CDR2 SQIVND (reference sequence). V lost 5 bases, J lost 3 bases, and 5 bases stayed unmatched. Study-wide results and limits: Sampling used blood alone; tissue repertoires probably differ.

The sample taken for sequencing was naive CD8+ T cells from PBMCs. This clonotype was obtained from a man younger than 30 in good health. Some clones in this sample may be carry-over from other donors' samples. The chain is built from TRBV19 and TRBJ2-7, with 9 bases lining up with TRBD1. The CDR3 nucleotides are TGTGCCAGTAGTTTTGCGGGACAGGGCTACGAGCAGTACTTC. The encoded protein is CASSFAGQGYEQYF.